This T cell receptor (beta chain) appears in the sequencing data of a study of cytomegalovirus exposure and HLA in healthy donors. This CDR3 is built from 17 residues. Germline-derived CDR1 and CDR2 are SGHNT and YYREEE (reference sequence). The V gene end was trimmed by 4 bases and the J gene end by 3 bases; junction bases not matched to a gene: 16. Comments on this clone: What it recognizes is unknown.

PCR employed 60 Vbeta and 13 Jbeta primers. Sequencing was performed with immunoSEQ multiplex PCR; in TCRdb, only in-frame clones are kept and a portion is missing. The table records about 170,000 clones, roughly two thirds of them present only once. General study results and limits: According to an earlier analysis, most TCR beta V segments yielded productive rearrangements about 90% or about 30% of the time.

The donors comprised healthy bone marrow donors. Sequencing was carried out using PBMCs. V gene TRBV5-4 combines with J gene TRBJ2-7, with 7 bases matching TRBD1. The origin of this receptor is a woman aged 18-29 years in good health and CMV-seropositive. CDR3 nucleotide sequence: TGTGCCAGCAGCGTGGGGTCGGGGCCAGGGGGTATCTACGAGCAGTACTTC. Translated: CASSVGSGPGGIYEQYF.